These 23 T cell receptor beta chains originate from one sample sequenced in a study of CD8 T cells in ankylosing spondylitis. TCRdb reprocessed the 5' RACE reads with MiXCR, giving one entry per CDR3 protein. The sample consists of a few hundred thousand distinct CDR3 sequences, 15% to 20% of them appearing once. The sequenced sample was blood, either unsorted or a sorted T cell fraction (not recorded which). These receptors were collected from a male donor with ankylosing spondylitis or in good health (not recorded which).

The table lists this clonotype with a few counts. CDR3 sequence: CTSSQVQAGGTTDTQYF. The CDR3 DNA reads as TGCACCAGCAGCCAAGTTCAAGCGGGAGGCACCACAGATACGCAGTATTTT. The rearrangement uses TRBV1 and TRBJ2-3; the D call of TRBD2 is as the table states it, not checked on the DNA. TRBV1 is reported as a pseudogene. The length of the CDR3 is 17 residues.

This clonotype has just a few counts. This chain connects TRBV13 to TRBJ2-2; 8 bases align to TRBD2. CDR1 is PRHDT and CDR2 is FYEKMQ in the germline V gene (reference sequence). The CDR3 extends over 18 amino acids. The V gene end was trimmed by 5 bases and the J gene end by 8 bases; junction bases not matched to a gene: 19. The CDR3 is CASSRLGLAKLGTGELFF. For the CDR3, the DNA is TGTGCCAGCAGCCGACTCGGACTAGCCAAACTAGGCACGGGGGAGCTGTTTTTT.

The chain joins TRBV29-1 to TRBJ2-1; maybe TRBD2 (6 bases). The CDR3 sequence is 13 residues long. Trimming took off 4 bases at V and 6 bases at J, with 13 bases between the two ends. The V gene's germline CDR1 is SQVTM and CDR2 ANQGSEA. The CDR3 sequence is CSVAGGPFNEQFF. The CDR3 region has the DNA TGCAGCGTTGCTGGAGGGCCCTTCAATGAGCAGTTCTTC.

This clonotype was seen ten or more times. The rearrangement uses TRBV29-1 and TRBJ2-2, with D maybe TRBD2 (6 bases). There are 16 residues in the CDR3. Looked up from germline, CDR1 is SQVTM and CDR2 is ANQGSEA. V dropped 3 bases and J dropped 0 bases, with 14 bases sitting between them. CDR3 DNA sequence: TGCAGCGTTGAGGTTGGGCGGGAAACGAACACCGGGGAGCTGTTTTTT. Translated: CSVEVGRETNTGELFF.

This clonotype was seen ten or more times. CDR3 coding DNA: TGTGCCAGCAGTTACTCGGGTTCCGGGGAGCTGTTTTTT. Its translation: CASSYSGSGELFF. The V call is TRBV6-5, the J call TRBJ2-2; no definite D call. CDR3 length: 13 residues. CDR1 and CDR2 (germline): MNHEY, SVGAGI. Trimming stripped 0 bases from V and 6 bases from J, with 5 bases between.

This CDR3 is CASSPGGAPVDTGELFF. In DNA form, the CDR3 reads TGTGCCAGCAGTCCCGGGGGGGCGCCGGTGGACACCGGGGAGCTGTTTTTT. V and J are TRBV12-3 or TRBV12-4 and TRBJ2-2; 8 bases align to TRBD2. CDR3 length: 17 amino acids. The ends lost 5 bases at V and 3 bases at J; junction bases unmatched: 11.

The rearrangement joins TRBV12-3 or TRBV12-4 to TRBJ2-1; TRBD2 matches at 12 bases. The CDR3 loop spans 17 amino acids. V lost 3 bases, J lost 3 bases, and 6 bases stayed unmatched. The CDR3 DNA sequence: TGTGCCAGCAGTTTTCCCCAGACTAGCGGGGGCTACAATGAGCAGTTCTTC. Protein: CASSFPQTSGGYNEQFF.

This clonotype was counted at least ten times. V usage is TRBV20-1 and J usage is TRBJ2-1; 10 nucleotides line up with TRBD2. Germline trimming cut 1 base from V and 10 bases from J; bases unmatched to any gene: 16. The CDR3 is 17 residues long. Germline V gene sequence: CDR1 DFQATT, CDR2 SNEGSKA (reference sequence). The DNA for the CDR3 is TGCAGTGCTAGAGCCCCCCCTAGCGGGAGTCAACCTGGGGAGCAGTTCTTC. This gives the protein CSARAPPSGSQPGEQFF.

At least ten counts were recorded for this clonotype. The chain recombines TRBV12-3 or TRBV12-4 with TRBJ2-5, with D unclear. CDR3 length: 12 residues. Trimming cost V 4 bases and J 5 bases, with 8 bases left between them. The CDR3 region has the DNA TGTGCCAGCAGTTCAACCGGGGAGACCCAGTACTTC. Its translation: CASSSTGETQYF.

This clonotype was seen a few times. The rearrangement links TRBV15 to TRBJ2-3, with 8 bases matching TRBD2. This CDR3 is built from 15 residues. CDR1 is LNHNV and CDR2 is YYDKDF in the germline V gene (reference sequence). V was pared by 5 bases and J by 3 bases, with 7 bases of the junction left unmatched. The CDR3 protein is CATSPIGGGTDTQYF. Written as DNA, the CDR3 is TGTGCCACCAGCCCCATCGGGGGGGGGACAGATACGCAGTATTTT.

V is TRBV20-1 and J is TRBJ2-1; TRBD2 aligns across 11 bases. Germline V gene sequence: CDR1 DFQATT, CDR2 SNEGSKA (reference sequence). V was clipped by 5 bases and J by 5 bases; unmatched bases: 11. The CDR3 extends over 16 amino acids. CDR3 residues: CSADFYSSGRHNEQFF. Written as DNA, the CDR3 is TGCAGTGCTGATTTCTACTCTAGCGGGAGGCACAATGAGCAGTTCTTC.

This clonotype turned up a few times. The rearrangement joins TRBV29-1 to TRBJ2-7, with 10 bases identical to TRBD1. CDR1 is SQVTM, CDR2 ANQGSEA, per germline. J gave up 4 bases and V 4 bases, and 7 bases lay outside the gene matches. The CDR3 has 14 amino acids. CDR3 in DNA: TGCAGCGTTGGGGACAGGGGCAAGGGGTACGAGCAGTACTTC. Translated: CSVGDRGKGYEQYF.

The gene calls are TRBV5-6 and TRBJ2-7; 9 nucleotides match TRBD2. Germline CDR1 SGHDT, CDR2 YYEEEE. The CDR3 has 15 residues. Trimming at V came to 5 bases and at J to 2 bases, leaving 8 bases not matched to a gene. The DNA of the CDR3 is TGTGCCAGCAGACTAAGACTAGCGGAGCCCTACGAGCAGTACTTC. This codes for CASRLRLAEPYEQYF.

The chain combines TRBV7-6 with TRBJ1-3, with D possibly being TRBD1 (5 bases). Germline V lookup: CDR1 SGHVS, CDR2 FNYEAQ. V shed 5 bases and J shed 2 bases, with 10 bases lying between them. The CDR3 has 14 amino acids. The CDR3 nucleotides read TGTGCCAGCAGCCCATGGGGGGCTGGAAACACCATATATTTT. Its translation: CASSPWGAGNTIYF.

The sample holds many counts of this clonotype. The chain joins TRBV7-6 to TRBJ2-1; no definite D call. Germline lookup yields CDR1 SGHVS and CDR2 FNYEAQ. The CDR3 is made up of 14 amino acids. With 7 bases removed from V and 7 bases from J, the gap between germline ends came to 17 bases. The CDR3 nucleotides are TGTGCCAGCACCACCTCCGCGATAGTTAATGAGCAGTTCTTC. Translation: CASTTSAIVNEQFF. The complete variable domain, with remaining parts taken from reference TRBV7-6 and TRBJ2-1, reads GAGVSQSPRYKVTKRGQDVALRCDPISGHVSLYWYRQALGQGPEFLTYFNYEAQQDKSGLPNDRFSAERPEGSISTLTIQRTEQRDSAMYRCASTTSAIVNEQFFGPGTRLTVL.

This chain joins TRBV4-1 and TRBJ2-3, with D possibly TRBD1 on 5 matching bases. CDR1 is MGHRA and CDR2 is YSYEKL in the germline V gene. The CDR3 is 14 amino acids. Trimming cost V 4 bases and J 6 bases, with 14 bases left between them. CDR3 in amino acids: CASSPGQGMDTQYF. The CDR3 region has the DNA TGCGCCAGCAGCCCTGGTCAGGGAATGGATACGCAGTATTTT.

Only a few counts were recorded for this clonotype. The V gene is TRBV29-1, the J gene TRBJ2-3; D not resolved. V lost 8 bases, J lost 0 bases, and 15 bases lay in between. In germline, CDR1 is SQVTM, CDR2 ANQGSEA. This CDR3 has 14 amino acids. Written as DNA, the CDR3 is TGCAGCACCAGGACGAAAACTAGCACAGATACGCAGTATTTT. This sequence encodes CSTRTKTSTDTQYF.

This chain uses TRBV27 with TRBJ2-1; 10 bases agree with TRBD2. J was trimmed by 8 bases and V by 7 bases; bases with no gene match: 11. CDR1 is MNHEY and CDR2 is SMNVEV in the germline V gene (reference sequence). The CDR3 has 15 residues. CDR3 protein: CASMAGLAGAHEQFF. The CDR3 DNA sequence: TGTGCCAGCATGGCGGGGCTAGCGGGAGCCCATGAGCAGTTCTTC.

This clonotype has at least ten counts. The rearrangement uses TRBV6-6 and TRBJ2-5; D is unclear. V was pared by 6 bases and J by 0 bases, with 2 bases between. The CDR3 has 11 residues. Germline V gene lookup returns CDR1 MNHNY and CDR2 SVGAGI (reference sequence). The CDR3, as DNA: TGTGCCAGCAGCTACCAAGAGACCCAGTACTTC. It is translated as CASSYQETQYF.

This clonotype has only a few counts. The chain has TRBV4-3 and TRBJ2-5; the D gene is possibly TRBD1 (5 bases). V lost 0 bases, J lost 2 bases, and 13 bases lay in between. CDR1 is LGHNA and CDR2 is YSLEER in the germline V gene. CDR3 length: 16 amino acids. CDR3 DNA: TGCGCCAGCAGCCAAGATTGGGCAGGGCCACAAGAGACCCAGTACTTC. Translation: CASSQDWAGPQETQYF.

This chain connects TRBV11-2 to TRBJ1-1; D is unresolved. The CDR3 is 12 residues long. The V and J ends lost 5 bases and 5 bases respectively, with 9 bases between them. Looked up from germline, CDR1 is SGHAT and CDR2 is FQNNGV. CDR3 region: CASSSRWTEAFF. The DNA for the CDR3 is TGTGCCAGCAGCAGCAGGTGGACTGAAGCTTTCTTT.

In this sample, this clonotype turned up many times. The chain employs TRBV5-1 and TRBJ2-7; 7 nucleotides align to TRBD1. Germline V CDR1 and CDR2: SGHRS, YFSETQ. The CDR3 spans 16 residues. V lost 2 bases, J lost 1 base, and 9 bases stayed unmatched. The CDR3: CASSLTGDPPSYEQYF. Written as DNA, the CDR3 is TGCGCCAGCAGCTTAACAGGGGACCCCCCGTCCTACGAGCAGTACTTC.

The chain links TRBV6-5 to TRBJ2-1; maybe TRBD2 (5 bases). Trimming pared 0 bases from V and 0 bases from J, leaving 6 bases between. Germline V gene sequence: CDR1 MNHEY, CDR2 SVGAGI. The CDR3 is made up of 15 amino acids. The CDR3 region is CASSYSRVSYNEQFF. The CDR3 nucleotides read TGTGCCAGCAGTTACTCGAGGGTCTCCTACAATGAGCAGTTCTTC.